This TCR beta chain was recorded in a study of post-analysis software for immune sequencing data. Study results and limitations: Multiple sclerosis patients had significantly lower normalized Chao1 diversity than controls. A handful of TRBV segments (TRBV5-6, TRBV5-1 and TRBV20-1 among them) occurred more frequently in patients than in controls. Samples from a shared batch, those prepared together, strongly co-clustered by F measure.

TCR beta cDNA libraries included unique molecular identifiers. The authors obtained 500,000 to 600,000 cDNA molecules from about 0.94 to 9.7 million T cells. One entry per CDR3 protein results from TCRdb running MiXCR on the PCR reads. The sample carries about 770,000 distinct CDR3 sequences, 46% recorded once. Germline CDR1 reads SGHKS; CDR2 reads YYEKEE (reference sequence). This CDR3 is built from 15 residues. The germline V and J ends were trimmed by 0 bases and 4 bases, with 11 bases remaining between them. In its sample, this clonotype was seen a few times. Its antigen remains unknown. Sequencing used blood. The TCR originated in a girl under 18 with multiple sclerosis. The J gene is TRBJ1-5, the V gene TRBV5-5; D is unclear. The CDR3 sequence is CASSLEYTVNQPQHF. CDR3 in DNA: TGTGCCAGCAGCTTGGAATACACGGTTAATCAGCCCCAGCATTTT.